The rows below give T cell receptor beta chains drawn from one sample of a study of CD8 T cells in Susac syndrome. TCRdb re-called the immunoSEQ multiplex PCR reads through MiXCR, storing one row per CDR3 protein. The data contain some 130,000 distinct CDR3 sequences, roughly 94% of them seen just once; the ten biggest clones take up about 0.12%. Sample: CD4+ T cells from PBMCs. The receptors were gathered from a human donor with multiple sclerosis. CDR3s include the opening cysteine and the closing phenylalanine or tryptophan. Each record gives: D gene, clone size, V gene, J gene, CDR3 protein, CDR3 DNA. A D gene is named only where the DNA matches it firmly. Clone size is not always given. Where it is, it says once, few, many or a class for expanded clones.

D gene: .
clone size: once
V gene: TRBV5-1
J gene: TRBJ2-3
CDR3 protein: CASSLNRAITDTQYF
CDR3 DNA: TGCGCCAGCAGCTTGAACAGGGCAATCACAGATACGCAGTATTTT

D gene: .
clone size: .
V gene: TRBV6-5
J gene: TRBJ1-6
CDR3 protein: CASCGDNSPLHF
CDR3 DNA: TGTGCCAGCTGTGGGGATAATTCACCCCTCCACTTT

D gene: .
clone size: .
V gene: TRBV6-5
J gene: TRBJ2-4
CDR3 protein: CASSYSDSLAKNIQYF
CDR3 DNA: TGTGCCAGCAGTTACTCGGACAGTCTAGCCAAAAACATTCAGTACTTC

D gene: TRBD2
clone size: .
V gene: TRBV30
J gene: TRBJ2-7
CDR3 protein: CAWSYSGGHEQYF
CDR3 DNA: TGTGCCTGGAGTTATAGCGGGGGGCACGAGCAGTACTTC

D gene: TRBD2
clone size: .
V gene: TRBV20-1
J gene: TRBJ2-3
CDR3 protein: CSASRTSGGWGDTQYF
CDR3 DNA: TGCAGTGCTAGCCGGACTAGCGGGGGGTGGGGAGATACGCAGTATTTT

D gene: TRBD1
clone size: .
V gene: TRBV5-8
J gene: TRBJ1-1
CDR3 protein: CASSQTGTLNTEAFF
CDR3 DNA: TGTGCCAGCAGCCAGACAGGGACCCTGAACACTGAAGCTTTCTTT

D gene: .
clone size: .
V gene: TRBV5-1
J gene: TRBJ2-5
CDR3 protein: CASSFDNQETQYF
CDR3 DNA: TGCGCCAGCAGCTTCGACAACCAAGAGACCCAGTACTTC

D gene: .
clone size: .
V gene: TRBV5-6
J gene: TRBJ1-1
CDR3 protein: CASSLGLDSYTEAFF
CDR3 DNA: TGTGCCAGCAGCTTGGGCCTGGACAGCTACACTGAAGCTTTCTTT

D gene: .
clone size: .
V gene: TRBV30
J gene: TRBJ2-2
CDR3 protein: CAWIPIGNTGELFF
CDR3 DNA: TGTGCCTGGATACCAATCGGGAACACCGGGGAGCTGTTTTTT

D gene: .
clone size: .
V gene: TRBV2
J gene: TRBJ2-3
CDR3 protein: CASSGDVTDTQYF
CDR3 DNA: TGTGCCAGCAGTGGCGACGTCACAGATACGCAGTATTTT

D gene: TRBD1
clone size: .
V gene: TRBV12-3/TRBV12-4
J gene: TRBJ1-5
CDR3 protein: CASSTRDRGGDQPQHF
CDR3 DNA: TGTGCCAGCAGTACTAGAGACAGGGGTGGAGATCAGCCCCAGCATTTT

D gene: .
clone size: .
V gene: TRBV12-3/TRBV12-4
J gene: TRBJ1-3
CDR3 protein: CASSLSAGNTIYF
CDR3 DNA: TGTGCCAGCAGTTTAAGCGCTGGAAACACCATATATTTT

D gene: .
clone size: .
V gene: TRBV5-1
J gene: TRBJ1-1
CDR3 protein: CASSFGDEAFF
CDR3 DNA: TGCGCCAGCAGCTTCGGTGATGAAGCTTTCTTT

D gene: .
clone size: .
V gene: TRBV7-2
J gene: TRBJ2-5
CDR3 protein: CASSPEGGWETQYF
CDR3 DNA: TGTGCCAGCAGCCCCGAGGGGGGATGGGAGACCCAGTACTTC